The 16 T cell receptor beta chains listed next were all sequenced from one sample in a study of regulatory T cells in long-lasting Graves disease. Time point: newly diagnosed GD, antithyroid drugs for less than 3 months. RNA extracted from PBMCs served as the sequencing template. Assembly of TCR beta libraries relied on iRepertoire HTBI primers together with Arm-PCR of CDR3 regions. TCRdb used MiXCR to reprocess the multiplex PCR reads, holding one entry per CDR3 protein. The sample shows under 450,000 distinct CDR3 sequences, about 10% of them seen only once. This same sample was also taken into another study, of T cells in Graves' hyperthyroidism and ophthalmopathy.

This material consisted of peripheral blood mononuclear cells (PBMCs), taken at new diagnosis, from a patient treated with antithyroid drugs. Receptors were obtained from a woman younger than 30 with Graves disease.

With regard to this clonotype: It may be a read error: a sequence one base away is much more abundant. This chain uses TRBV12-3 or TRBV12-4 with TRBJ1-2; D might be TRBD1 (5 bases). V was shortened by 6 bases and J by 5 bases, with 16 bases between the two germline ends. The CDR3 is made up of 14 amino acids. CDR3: CASSPYGGSYGYTF. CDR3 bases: TGTGCCAGCAGCCCTTACGGGGGTTCTTATGGCTACACCTTC.

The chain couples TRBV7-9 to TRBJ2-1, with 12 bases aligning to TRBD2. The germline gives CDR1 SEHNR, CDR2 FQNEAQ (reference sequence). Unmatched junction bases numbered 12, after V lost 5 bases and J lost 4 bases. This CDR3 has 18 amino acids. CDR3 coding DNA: TGTGCCAGCAGCCGACTAGCGGGAGCGGTAAAGTGGTACAATGAGCAGTTCTTC. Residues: CASSRLAGAVKWYNEQFF.

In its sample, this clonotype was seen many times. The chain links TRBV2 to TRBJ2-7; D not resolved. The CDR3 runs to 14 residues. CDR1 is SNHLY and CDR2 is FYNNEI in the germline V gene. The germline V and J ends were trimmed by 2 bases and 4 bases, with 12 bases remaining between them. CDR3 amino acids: CASSESARLYEQYV. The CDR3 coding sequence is TGTGCCAGCAGTGAATCCGCCAGGCTTTACGAGCAGTACGTC.

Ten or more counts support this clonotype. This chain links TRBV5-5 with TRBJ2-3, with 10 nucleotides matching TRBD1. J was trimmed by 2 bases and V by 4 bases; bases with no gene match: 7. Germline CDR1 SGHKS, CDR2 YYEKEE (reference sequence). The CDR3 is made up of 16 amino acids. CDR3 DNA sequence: TGTGCCAGCAGCGGGACAGGGGACATACTCACAGATACGCAGTATTTT. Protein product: CASSGTGDILTDTQYF.

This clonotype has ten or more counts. In nucleotides, the CDR3 is TGCGCCAGCAGCTTGGACGGGGGTATCTTCACAGATACGCAGTATTTT. Protein sequence: CASSLDGGIFTDTQYF. V gene TRBV5-1 combines with J gene TRBJ2-3; D may be TRBD2 (6 bases). Looked up from germline, CDR1 is SGHRS and CDR2 is YFSETQ. V lost 0 bases and J lost 2, with 13 bases in between. This CDR3 comprises 16 residues. The full variable domain, with the rest looked up from reference TRBV5-1 and TRBJ2-3, is KAGVTQTPRYLIKTRGQQVTLSCSPISGHRSVSWYQQTPGQGLQFLFEYFSETQRNKGNFPGRFSGRQFSNSRSEMNVSTLELGDSALYLCASSLDGGIFTDTQYFGPGTRLTVL.

CDR3 DNA sequence: TGTGCCAGTAGTTTACAAGCCTTCAACACTGAAGCTTTCTTT. Protein: CASSLQAFNTEAFF. This chain connects TRBV19 to TRBJ1-1; D not certain. Deletions cut 5 bases from V and 2 bases from J, with 12 bases between. The CDR3 has 14 amino acids. In germline, CDR1 is LNHDA, CDR2 SQIVND (reference sequence). The full variable domain, its missing parts supplied by reference TRBV19 and TRBJ1-1, is DGGITQSPKYLFRKEGQNVTLSCEQNLNHDAMYWYRQDPGQGLRLIYYSQIVNDFQKGDIAEGYSVSREKKESFPLTVTSAQKNPTAFYLCASSLQAFNTEAFFGQGTRLTVV.

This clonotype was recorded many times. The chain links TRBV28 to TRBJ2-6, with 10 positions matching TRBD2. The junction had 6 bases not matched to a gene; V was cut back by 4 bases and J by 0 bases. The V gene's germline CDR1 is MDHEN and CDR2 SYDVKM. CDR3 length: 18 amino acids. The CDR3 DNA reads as TGTGCCAGCAGTTCTTCACTAGCGGGAAACTCTGGGGCCAACGTCCTGACTTTC. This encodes CASSSSLAGNSGANVLTF.

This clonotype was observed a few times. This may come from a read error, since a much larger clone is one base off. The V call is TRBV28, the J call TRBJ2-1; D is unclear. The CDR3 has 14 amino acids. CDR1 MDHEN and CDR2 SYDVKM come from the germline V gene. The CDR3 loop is CASRSESSYNGQFF. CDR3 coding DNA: TGTGCCAGCAGGAGCGAAAGCTCCTACAATGGGCAGTTCTTC.

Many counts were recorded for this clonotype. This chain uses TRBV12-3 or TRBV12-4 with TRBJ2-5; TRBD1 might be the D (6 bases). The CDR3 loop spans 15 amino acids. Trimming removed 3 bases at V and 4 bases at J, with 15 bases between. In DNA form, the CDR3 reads TGTGCCAGCAGTTTCCGGCAGGGGTCAGGAGAGACCCAGTACTTC. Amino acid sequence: CASSFRQGSGETQYF.

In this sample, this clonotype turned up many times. The CDR3 loop is CASSPPRRAYNSPLHF. CDR3 nucleotides: TGTGCCAGCAGCCCTCCCCGTAGGGCCTATAATTCACCCCTCCACTTT. The chain combines TRBV6-1 with TRBJ1-6; D gene unclear. V was cut by 6 bases and J by 2 bases, with 14 bases left in between. Germline V lookup: CDR1 MNHNS, CDR2 SASEGT. This CDR3 comprises 16 residues.

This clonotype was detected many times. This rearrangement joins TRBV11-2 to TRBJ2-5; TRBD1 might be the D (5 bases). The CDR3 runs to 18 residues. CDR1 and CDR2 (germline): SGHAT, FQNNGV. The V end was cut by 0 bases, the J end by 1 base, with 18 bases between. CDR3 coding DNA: TGTGCCAGCAGCTTAGATCCCCAAGGCAGGGTCTTCCAAGAGACCCAGTACTTC. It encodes CASSLDPQGRVFQETQYF.

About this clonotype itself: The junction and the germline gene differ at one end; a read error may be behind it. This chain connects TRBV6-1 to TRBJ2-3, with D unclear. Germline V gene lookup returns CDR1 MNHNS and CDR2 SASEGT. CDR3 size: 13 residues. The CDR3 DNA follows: TGTGCCATCAGTGAGCTGTCCACAGATACGCAGTATTTT. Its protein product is CAISELSTDTQYF.

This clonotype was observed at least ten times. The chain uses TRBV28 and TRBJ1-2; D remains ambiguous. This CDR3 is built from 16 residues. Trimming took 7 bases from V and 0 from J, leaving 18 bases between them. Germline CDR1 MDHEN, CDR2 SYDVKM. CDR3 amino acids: CASIHQGGQTNYGYTF. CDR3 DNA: TGTGCCAGCATACACCAAGGAGGGCAAACTAACTATGGCTACACCTTC.

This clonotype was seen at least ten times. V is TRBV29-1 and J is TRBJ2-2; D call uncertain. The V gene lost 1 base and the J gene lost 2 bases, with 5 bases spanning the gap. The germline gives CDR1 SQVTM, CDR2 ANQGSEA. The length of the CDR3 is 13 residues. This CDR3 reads CSVEVQNTGELFF. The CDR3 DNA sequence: TGCAGCGTTGAAGTCCAAAACACCGGGGAGCTGTTTTTT.

CDR3 nucleotide sequence: TGCGCCAGCAGCCGAGGGTACGGGACAGATGACTATGGCTACACCTTC. It encodes CASSRGYGTDDYGYTF. The chain has TRBV5-1 and TRBJ1-2; 7 positions agree with TRBD1. From germline, CDR1 is SGHRS and CDR2 YFSETQ. This CDR3 has 16 amino acids. Unmatched junction bases numbered 12, after V lost 4 bases and J lost 3 bases. Full variable domain (rest looked up from reference TRBV5-1 and TRBJ1-2): KAGVTQTPRYLIKTRGQQVTLSCSPISGHRSVSWYQQTPGQGLQFLFEYFSETQRNKGNFPGRFSGRQFSNSRSEMNVSTLELGDSALYLCASSRGYGTDDYGYTFGSGTRLTVV.

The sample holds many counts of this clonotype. The CDR3 spells CASSLQLGRETQYF. The DNA of the CDR3 is TGTGCCAGCAGCTTACAACTGGGACGAGAGACCCAGTACTTC. This rearrangement joins TRBV11-2 to TRBJ2-5; D tentatively reads TRBD1 or TRBD2 (5 bases each). Trimming took off 2 bases at V and 4 bases at J, with 11 bases between the two ends. The CDR3 spans 14 residues. Looked up from germline, CDR1 is SGHAT and CDR2 is FQNNGV.